Sequencing of this T cell receptor (beta chain) was carried out in a study of T-cell memory formation after mild COVID-19. About the research overall: Largely, the TCR clusters proved donor specific.

There are 15 residues in the CDR3. The trim removed 5 bases at V and 7 bases at J, leaving 8 bases unmatched. This clonotype was counted at least ten times. Its matching antigen is unknown. TCRdb called the 5' RACE reads again in MiXCR, with one record for every CDR3 protein. Here the sample spans 150,000 to 200,000 distinct CDR3 sequences, roughly 10% being singletons. Study findings and constraints: Contracting CD4+ clones were located mainly in CM and EM, and CD8+ clones in EMRA. Still unconfirmed is whether the second-wave clones peaking on day 37 recognized SARS-CoV-2.

The chain couples TRBV12-3 or TRBV12-4 to TRBJ1-1; 12 bases match TRBD1. Material: PBMCs or a T cell subset sorted from them (not recorded which). The clonotype was recovered from a man aged 18 to 29 who had mild COVID-19 (a few samples of this study predate the infection). Cell type and time point are not known. CDR3 amino acids: CASSLRDRGPYEAFF. DNA of the CDR3: TGTGCCAGCAGTCTAAGGGACAGGGGGCCATATGAAGCTTTCTTT.